This T cell receptor (beta chain) emerged from a study of Tregs in tolerant kidney transplant recipients. Germline V gene lookup returns CDR1 SGDLS and CDR2 YYNGEE. The V and J ends lost 0 bases and 4 bases respectively, with 10 bases between them. The CDR3 is 14 residues long. Assay: immunoSEQ multiplex PCR; the TCRdb copy retains only in-frame clones and omits some. In the table there are under 100,000 clones, around 90% of which are singletons. Notes on this clone: What it recognizes is unknown.

Overall study results and limits: The most relevant donor-specific Treg TCRbeta repertoire apparently came from expansion with activated donor B cells.

This receptor was taken from a human donor in good health. The sequenced sample consisted of CD8+ T cells from blood. The chain combines TRBV9 with TRBJ1-2; D may be TRBD1 (6 bases). The CDR3 DNA follows: TGTGCCAGCAGCGTAGACGGGACACCCTATGGCTACACCTTC. Amino acids: CASSVDGTPYGYTF.